This TCR beta chain was identified in a study of T-cell memory formation after mild COVID-19. Study at large: Largely, the TCR clusters proved donor specific.

The CDR3 has 15 amino acids. Trimming took 0 bases from V and 3 from J, leaving 12 bases between them. Germline CDR1 and CDR2: MNHEY and SVGAGI. MiXCR, applied by TCRdb to the 5' RACE reads, yields one record per CDR3 protein. The data hold approximately 450,000 distinct CDR3 sequences, with around a sixth observed a single time. This sequence joins TRBV6-5 and TRBJ2-7; possibly TRBD1 for D (6 bases). The sequence was obtained from an adult woman who had mild COVID-19 (a few samples of this study predate the infection). Cell type and time point are not known. Sequencing was performed on PBMCs or a T cell subset sorted from them (not recorded which). The CDR3: CASSYSTGMGYEQYF. The CDR3, as DNA: TGTGCCAGCAGTTACTCCACAGGGATGGGCTACGAGCAGTACTTC.